Following are 29 T cell receptor beta chains from one sample sequenced in a study of cytomegalovirus exposure and HLA in healthy donors. Profiled with immunoSEQ multiplex PCR; TCRdb holds only in-frame clones, not every one. The data hold under 200,000 clones, with roughly 77% observed a single time. The sample was PBMCs. These receptors came from a woman aged 25 to 39 in good health and CMV-seronegative.

The rearrangement uses TRBV7-9 and TRBJ2-5; 7 nucleotides match TRBD2. V lost 1 base and J lost 1; bases outside the gene matches: 3. This CDR3 contains 15 residues. Looked up from germline, CDR1 is SEHNR and CDR2 is FQNEAQ (reference sequence). The CDR3: CASSLGTRFQETQYF. CDR3 in DNA: TGTGCCAGCAGCTTAGGGACTAGGTTCCAAGAGACCCAGTACTTC.

This clone has only one observation. Other DNA sequences in this specimen translate into the identical CDR3. This rearrangement joins TRBV9 to TRBJ2-5, with 7 positions matching TRBD2. CDR3 length equals 13 residues. Germline-derived CDR1 and CDR2 are SGDLS and YYNGEE. V was pared by 2 bases and J by 5 bases, with 3 bases of the junction left unmatched. CDR3 DNA sequence: TGTGCCAGCAGCGTGGCGGGGGAGGAGACCCAGTACTTC. This codes for CASSVAGEETQYF.

The rearrangement links TRBV6-5 to TRBJ2-1, with 13 bases identical to TRBD2. V trimming: 6 bases; J trimming: 8 bases; junction bases outside the gene matches: 7. Germline V CDR1 and CDR2: MNHEY, SVGAGI. The CDR3 runs to 15 residues. CDR3 sequence: CASSLGTSGNDEQFF. CDR3 nucleotides: TGTGCCAGCAGCCTCGGGACTAGCGGGAACGATGAGCAGTTCTTC.

This clone appeared a single time. The chain joins TRBV5-1 to TRBJ2-5; 9 bases are a match to TRBD2. Germline V gives CDR1 SGHRS, CDR2 YFSETQ. CDR3 length: 18 residues. V dropped 0 bases and J dropped 0; count of bases not matched to a gene: 9. The CDR3 here is CASSLEVLAGSYQETQYF. CDR3 nucleotides: TGCGCCAGCAGCTTGGAGGTGCTAGCGGGATCGTACCAAGAGACCCAGTACTTC.

V and J are TRBV6-6 and TRBJ1-3; 8 positions match TRBD1. In germline, CDR1 is MNHNY, CDR2 SVGAGI (reference sequence). The CDR3 has 14 residues. The junction had 6 bases not matched to a gene; V was cut back by 7 bases and J by 4 bases. CDR3 nucleotides: TGTGCCAGCAAATCGGACAGGGTAGGAAACACCATATATTTT. It is translated as CASKSDRVGNTIYF.

This chain connects TRBV10-1 to TRBJ2-4, with D unresolved. The germline V gene has CDR1 WNHNN and CDR2 SYGVQD (reference sequence). The V end lost 3 bases, the J end lost 0 bases, and 6 bases lay between the germline ends. The CDR3 consists of 14 residues. CDR3 sequence (DNA): TGCGCCAGCAGTGACAACTTAGCCAAAAACATTCAGTACTTC. This codes for CASSDNLAKNIQYF.

The chain has TRBV7-2 and TRBJ2-7; D is unresolved. V was trimmed by 1 base and J by 4 bases, leaving 14 bases between them. Germline CDR1 and CDR2: SGHTA and FQGNSA. This CDR3 region has 15 residues. CDR3 bases: TGTGCCAGCAGCTTAGGCCTTGATATGGAGTACGAGCAGTACTTC. Residues: CASSLGLDMEYEQYF.

The chain is built from TRBV29-1 and TRBJ2-1; D is ambiguous. This CDR3 comprises 11 residues. Deletions cut 8 bases from V and 7 bases from J, with 12 bases between. CDR1 is SQVTM, CDR2 ANQGSEA, per germline. CDR3 nucleotide sequence: TGCAGCTTGCTCCGGGTAAATGAGCAGTTCTTC. Its protein is CSLLRVNEQFF.

The V gene is TRBV5-1, the J gene TRBJ2-7, with D hard to call. This CDR3 has 13 residues. Germline V gene data show CDR1 as SGHRS and CDR2 as YFSETQ. Trimming pared 4 bases from V and 3 bases from J, leaving 11 bases between. The CDR3 loop reads CASSLPILYEQYF. Written as DNA, the CDR3 is TGCGCCAGCAGCCTCCCTATCCTCTACGAGCAGTACTTC.

This clone has just a few counts. The V gene is TRBV5-5, the J gene TRBJ1-2; D is ambiguous. Trimming left V 1 base short and J 5 bases short, with 6 bases between. The CDR3 contains 12 residues. Germline CDR1 SGHKS, CDR2 YYEKEE (reference sequence). CDR3 nucleotide sequence: TGTGCCAGCAGCTTGACAGAGTATGGCTACACCTTC. Protein: CASSLTEYGYTF.

A single count supports this clone. The chain employs TRBV5-4 and TRBJ1-1; no clear D. The CDR3 is 15 residues long. V was shortened by 0 bases and J by 0 bases, with 9 bases between the two germline ends. The germline V gene encodes CDR1 SGHNT and CDR2 YYREEE (reference sequence). CDR3 sequence: CASSLGQIMNTEAFF. The CDR3 nucleotides read TGTGCCAGCAGCTTGGGGCAAATAATGAACACTGAAGCTTTCTTT.

J is TRBJ2-1 and V is TRBV5-1; 8 positions match TRBD2. Germline trimming cut 4 bases from V and 0 bases from J; bases unmatched to any gene: 12. Germline loops: CDR1 SGHRS, CDR2 YFSETQ. This CDR3 spans 18 amino acids. The CDR3 loop is CASSPAASGLSSYNEQFF. For the CDR3, the DNA is TGCGCCAGCAGCCCAGCGGCTAGCGGGCTTAGCTCCTACAATGAGCAGTTCTTC.

This chain links TRBV4-2 with TRBJ2-1, with TRBD2 matching 7 bases. V was clipped by 3 bases and J by 5 bases; unmatched bases: 7. This CDR3 contains 15 residues. In germline, CDR1 is LGHNA, CDR2 YNFKEQ. CDR3 sequence: CASSQDTSANNEQFF. DNA of the CDR3: TGTGCCAGCAGCCAGGATACTAGCGCGAACAATGAGCAGTTCTTC.

J is TRBJ2-3 and V is TRBV30; the match to TRBD2 covers 10 bases. V dropped 5 bases and J dropped 1; count of bases not matched to a gene: 6. This CDR3 is built from 15 residues. Germline V gene sequence: CDR1 GTSNPN, CDR2 SVGIG (reference sequence). CDR3 in amino acids: CAWSPGTSGTDTQYF. For the CDR3, the DNA is TGTGCCTGGTCCCCCGGGACTAGCGGCACAGATACGCAGTATTTT.

The CDR3 DNA sequence: TGTGCCAGCAGTTCTCCCAACACCGGGGAGCTGTTTTTT. Protein sequence: CASSSPNTGELFF. V and J are TRBV28 and TRBJ2-2; D remains unclear. The CDR3 consists of 13 residues. Trimming took off 4 bases at V and 2 bases at J, with 5 bases between the two ends. Germline CDR1 and CDR2: MDHEN and SYDVKM.

The rearrangement links TRBV7-6 to TRBJ1-1; tentative D call: TRBD1 (5 bases). There are 15 residues in the CDR3. Germline V lookup: CDR1 SGHVS, CDR2 FNYEAQ. V lost 5 bases to trimming and J lost 0 bases, with 13 bases between them. DNA of the CDR3: TGTGCCAGCAGCCCACGACAGCTCTTGAACACTGAAGCTTTCTTT. It is translated as CASSPRQLLNTEAFF.

This clone was found a few times. This chain joins TRBV2 and TRBJ1-6, with 9 bases matching TRBD1. This CDR3 spans 15 amino acids. Germline CDR1 reads SNHLY; CDR2 reads FYNNEI. With 3 bases clipped from V and 6 bases from J, the junction kept 3 bases outside the gene matches. The chain's CDR3 is CASSDDRGINSPLHF. The CDR3 DNA sequence: TGTGCCAGCAGTGACGACAGGGGGATTAATTCACCCCTCCACTTT.

J is TRBJ1-1 and V is TRBV7-9; D remains unclear. The V gene lost 8 bases and the J gene lost 0 bases, with 10 bases spanning the gap. Germline V gene lookup returns CDR1 SEHNR and CDR2 FQNEAQ (reference sequence). The CDR3 extends over 13 amino acids. CDR3 DNA sequence: TGTGCCAGCGACGGGAGATTGAACACTGAAGCTTTCTTT. Translating gives CASDGRLNTEAFF. Variable domain in full (rest from reference TRBV7-9 and TRBJ1-1): DTGVSQNPRHKITKRGQNVTFRCDPISEHNRLYWYRQTLGQGPEFLTYFQNEAQLEKSRLLSDRFSAERPKGSFSTLEIQRTEQGDSAMYLCASDGRLNTEAFFGQGTRLTVV.

The chain is built from TRBV19 and TRBJ2-7; 8 bases map to TRBD1. The V segment lost 8 bases and the J segment 7 bases; nucleotides outside the gene matches: 13. The CDR3 length is 14 residues. Germline lookup yields CDR1 LNHDA and CDR2 SQIVND (reference sequence). The chain's CDR3 is CASERTGPSREQYF. DNA of the CDR3: TGTGCCAGTGAAAGGACAGGGCCTTCGAGGGAGCAGTACTTC.

The chain employs TRBV6-6 and TRBJ2-7; 7 bases map to TRBD2. This CDR3 is built from 15 residues. The V segment lost 10 bases and the J segment 0 bases; nucleotides outside the gene matches: 12. Germline V gene lookup returns CDR1 MNHNY and CDR2 SVGAGI (reference sequence). This CDR3 reads CATAPGSGGSYEQYF. CDR3 in DNA: TGTGCCACCGCCCCGGGGTCGGGGGGCTCCTACGAGCAGTACTTC.

The chain is built from TRBV18 and TRBJ2-2; D gene uncertain. The CDR3 runs to 13 residues. Germline assignment: CDR1 KGHSH and CDR2 LQKENI. The germline V and J ends were trimmed by 3 bases and 1 base, with 3 bases remaining between them. The CDR3 nucleotides read TGTGCCAGCTCACCTAGGAACACCGGGGAGCTGTTTTTT. Its translation is CASSPRNTGELFF. The variable domain in full, completed from reference TRBV18 and TRBJ2-2, reads NAGVMQNPRHLVRRRGQEARLRCSPMKGHSHVYWYRQLPEEGLKFMVYLQKENIIDESGMPKERFSAEFPKEGPSILRIQQVVRGDSAAYFCASSPRNTGELFFGEGSRLTVL.

The table lists this clone with a count of one. V is TRBV30 and J is TRBJ1-2; TRBD1 aligns across 7 bases. This CDR3 has 13 amino acids. Germline CDR1 is GTSNPN and CDR2 is SVGIG (reference sequence). V shed 5 bases and J 3 bases; nucleotides not matched to a gene: 6. The chain's CDR3 is CAWRSGGHYGYTF. DNA for the CDR3: TGTGCCTGGCGATCAGGGGGACACTATGGCTACACCTTC.

The chain carries TRBV30 and TRBJ1-2, with D unresolved. Trimming took 4 bases from V and 4 from J, leaving 10 bases between them. Per the germline V gene, CDR1 is GTSNPN and CDR2 is SVGIG (reference sequence). The CDR3 spans 12 residues. This chain's CDR3 is CAWTPGVYGYTF. DNA for the CDR3: TGTGCCTGGACCCCGGGAGTCTATGGCTACACCTTC. The full variable domain, completed using reference TRBV30 and TRBJ1-2, is SQTIHQWPATLVQPVGSPLSLECTVEGTSNPNLYWYRQAAGRGLQLLFYSVGIGQISSEVPQNLSASRPQDRQFILSSKKLLLSDSGFYLCAWTPGVYGYTFGSGTRLTVV.

The rearrangement joins TRBV4-2 to TRBJ1-2, with 9 bases aligning to TRBD1. V shed 1 base, J shed 1 base, and the junction held 10 bases outside the gene matches. This CDR3 is 18 amino acids long. Germline CDR1 reads LGHNA; CDR2 reads YNFKEQ. CDR3 sequence reads: CASSQGRGPGQGNYGYTF. CDR3 nucleotides: TGTGCCAGCAGCCAAGGCCGGGGTCCGGGACAGGGTAACTATGGCTACACCTTC.

The J gene is TRBJ1-1, the V gene TRBV28; D may be TRBD1 (5 bases). Trimming shortened V by 2 bases and J by 11 bases, and 18 bases separated the two germline ends. The CDR3 length is 14 residues. Germline V gene lookup returns CDR1 MDHEN and CDR2 SYDVKM. The CDR3 protein is CASSLGGRGGEAFF. CDR3 bases: TGTGCCAGCAGTTTAGGGGGTAGGGGAGGGGAGGCTTTCTTT.

In nucleotides, the CDR3 is TGTGCCAGCAGTGAATCCACCTACAGAGCTAATCAGCCCCAGCATTTT. This gives the protein CASSESTYRANQPQHF. The chain is built from TRBV6-1 and TRBJ1-5; D gene uncertain. Trimming cost V 2 bases and J 4 bases, with 15 bases left between them. The CDR3 is made up of 16 amino acids. Germline V gene data show CDR1 as MNHNS and CDR2 as SASEGT.

The chain couples TRBV10-2 to TRBJ1-2, with TRBD1 identical over 8 bases. This CDR3 comprises 15 residues. J lost 2 bases, V lost 6 bases, and 8 bases had no gene match. In germline, CDR1 is WSHSY, CDR2 SAAADI. The CDR3: CASRVNRQGNYGYTF. Written as DNA, the CDR3 is TGCGCCAGCAGGGTCAATCGACAGGGGAACTATGGCTACACCTTC.

This clone was picked up a small number of times. This rearrangement joins TRBV25-1 to TRBJ1-1; 8 bases line up with TRBD1. The CDR3 spans 10 residues. With 8 bases clipped from V and 7 bases from J, the junction kept 0 bases outside the gene matches. CDR1 MGHDK and CDR2 SYGVNS come from the germline V gene. The CDR3 loop reads CASGQGEAFF. The CDR3 DNA sequence: TGTGCCAGCGGACAGGGTGAAGCTTTCTTT.

This clone was seen a single time. V gene TRBV9 combines with J gene TRBJ2-7; maybe TRBD2 (6 bases). V lost 3 bases and J lost 7, with 14 bases in between. The V gene's germline CDR1 is SGDLS and CDR2 YYNGEE. CDR3 size: 13 residues. In nucleotides, the CDR3 is TGTGCCAGCAGCGGGACCCCGGGGGAGGAGCAGTACTTC. Protein sequence: CASSGTPGEEQYF.